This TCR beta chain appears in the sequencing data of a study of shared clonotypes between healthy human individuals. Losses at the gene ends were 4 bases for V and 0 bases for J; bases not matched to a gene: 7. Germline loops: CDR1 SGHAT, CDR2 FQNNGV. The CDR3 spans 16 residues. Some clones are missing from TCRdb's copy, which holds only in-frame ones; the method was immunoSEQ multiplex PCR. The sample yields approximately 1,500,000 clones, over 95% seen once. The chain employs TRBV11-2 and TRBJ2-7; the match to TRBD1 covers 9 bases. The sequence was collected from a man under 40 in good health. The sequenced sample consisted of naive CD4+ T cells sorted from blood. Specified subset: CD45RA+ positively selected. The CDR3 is CASSSRDRVNSYEQYF. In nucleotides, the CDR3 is TGTGCCAGCAGCTCCCGGGACAGGGTAAACTCCTACGAGCAGTACTTC.